Each of the 7 T cell receptor beta chains below was sequenced from the same sample in a study of low-dose radiotherapy and immunotherapy resistance in tumors. This sample's time point: after trial treatment. The treatment here: LDRT plus nivolumab, ipilimumab, low-dose cyclophosphamide and aspirin (RACIN trial). First-strand cDNA used TRAV- and TRBV-specific primers, covering alpha and beta chains. The TCRs were subjected to amplification over about 19 PCR cycles employing a constant-region primer in conjunction with a V-primer adapter. TCRdb reprocessed the reads via MiXCR and lists one record per CDR3 protein. The sample has some 100,000 distinct CDR3 sequences, more than 20% seen once. Here the sequenced sample was PBMCs, taken after low-dose radiotherapy plus immunotherapy. Receptors originate from a female donor with ovarian cancer.

This clonotype was counted at least ten times. The CDR3 loop reads CASMKTGTEPYGYTF. CDR3 sequence (DNA): TGTGCCAGCATGAAGACCGGGACAGAGCCCTATGGCTACACCTTC. V gene TRBV2 combines with J gene TRBJ1-2; the match to TRBD1 covers 7 bases. The V and J ends lost 7 bases and 4 bases, in that order; junction bases with no gene match: 12. This CDR3 spans 15 amino acids. The V gene's germline CDR1 is SNHLY and CDR2 FYNNEI.

This clonotype showed up many times. The gene calls are TRBV5-8 and TRBJ2-5; TRBD1 might be the D (6 bases). Germline-derived CDR1 and CDR2 are SGHTS and YDEGEE. CDR3 length: 15 residues. Trimming left V 0 bases short and J 3 bases short, with 12 bases between. CDR3 amino acids: CASSLVISGEETQYF. The CDR3 nucleotides read TGTGCCAGCAGCTTGGTAATCTCAGGGGAAGAGACCCAGTACTTC.

Remarks on this clonotype: The junction differs from germline at one of its ends, possibly a read error. The chain is built from TRBV11-2 and TRBJ1-1; maybe TRBD1 (6 bases). Germline lookup yields CDR1 SGHAT and CDR2 FQNNGV. The CDR3 spans 15 residues. The CDR3 DNA is TGTGCCAGCAGCTTAAGGGGGGGGGTGAACAGTGAAGCTTTCTTT. Amino acid sequence: CASSLRGGVNSEAFF.

Remarks on this clonotype: A far bigger clonotype differs at one base, so this is likely a read error. The chain combines TRBV27 with TRBJ1-1; D call uncertain. Germline CDR1 MNHEY, CDR2 SMNVEV (reference sequence). Trimming pared 5 bases from V and 1 base from J, leaving 14 bases between. The CDR3 length is 15 residues. The CDR3 DNA sequence: TGTGCCAGCAGTCTGGGAGACCGAGCGAACACTGAAGCTTTCTTT. This encodes CASSLGDRANTEAFF.

The sample holds a few counts of this clonotype. This chain links TRBV7-2 with TRBJ2-7; 11 bases are a match to TRBD1. Germline V gene data show CDR1 as SGHTA and CDR2 as FQGNSA. There are 15 residues in the CDR3. Trimming at V came to 4 bases and at J to 4 bases, leaving 6 bases not matched to a gene. The CDR3 DNA reads as TGTGCCAGCAGCTCTAGGACAGGGGGCGTTTACGAGCAGTACTTC. Protein sequence: CASSSRTGGVYEQYF.

The chain has TRBV18 and TRBJ1-1; D possibly corresponds to TRBD1 (5 bases). Trimming removed 1 base at V and 4 bases at J, with 13 bases between. This CDR3 region has 15 residues. Germline assignment: CDR1 KGHSH and CDR2 LQKENI. CDR3 nucleotide sequence: TGTGCCAGCTCACCACTACCCAGGGTGGGCACTGAAGCTTTCTTT. It codes for CASSPLPRVGTEAFF.

This clonotype occurred many times. The rearrangement joins TRBV19 to TRBJ2-7; the match to TRBD1 covers 7 bases. This CDR3 is built from 13 residues. The V gene end was trimmed by 9 bases and the J gene end by 5 bases; junction bases not matched to a gene: 10. The germline V gene encodes CDR1 LNHDA and CDR2 SQIVND (reference sequence). The CDR3 spells CASTQTGADEQYF. The CDR3 region has the DNA TGTGCCAGCACCCAAACAGGGGCGGACGAGCAGTACTTC.